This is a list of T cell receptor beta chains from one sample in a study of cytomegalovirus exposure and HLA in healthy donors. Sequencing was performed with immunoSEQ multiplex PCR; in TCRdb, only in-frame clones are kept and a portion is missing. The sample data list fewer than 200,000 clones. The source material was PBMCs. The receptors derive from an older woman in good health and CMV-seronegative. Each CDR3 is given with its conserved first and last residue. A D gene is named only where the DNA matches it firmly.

cdr3_nt: TGTGCCGGGGCTTCAGGGGGAAACACCATATATTTT
cdr3_aa: CAGASGGNTIYF
j_call: TRBJ1-3
v_call: TRBV11-2
d_call: NA

cdr3_nt: TGTGCCAGCCGCACCTGGGGGCAGAACTATGGCTACACCTTC
cdr3_aa: CASRTWGQNYGYTF
j_call: TRBJ1-2
v_call: TRBV5-6
d_call: NA

cdr3_nt: TGTGCCAGCAGCTTAATGGACAGGGATCAAGCCAAAAACATTCAGTACTTC
cdr3_aa: CASSLMDRDQAKNIQYF
j_call: TRBJ2-4
v_call: TRBV7-6
d_call: TRBD1

cdr3_nt: TGTGCCAGCAGTGACGAAGGAGTCTCTGGAAACACCATATATTTT
cdr3_aa: CASSDEGVSGNTIYF
j_call: TRBJ1-3
v_call: TRBV6-4
d_call: NA

cdr3_nt: TGTGCCAGCAGCCAAGTATCCAGGGAGGGGACCGGGGAGCTGTTTTTT
cdr3_aa: CASSQVSREGTGELFF
j_call: TRBJ2-2
v_call: TRBV4-2
d_call: TRBD2

cdr3_nt: TGTGCCAGCAGCTTGGGAACCAGGGCAGGCGGGGAGCTGTTTTTT
cdr3_aa: CASSLGTRAGGELFF
j_call: TRBJ2-2
v_call: TRBV7-6
d_call: NA

cdr3_nt: TGTGCCAGCAGCTCAGGGGAGAACACTGAAGCTTTCTTT
cdr3_aa: CASSSGENTEAFF
j_call: TRBJ1-1
v_call: TRBV7-2
d_call: NA

cdr3_nt: TGTGCCAGCAGCCCCCCCCCAAACTCCTACGAGCAGTACTTC
cdr3_aa: CASSPPPNSYEQYF
j_call: TRBJ2-7
v_call: TRBV7-8
d_call: NA

cdr3_nt: TGTGCCAGCAGCCTCACAGGGAACACCGGGGAGCTGTTTTTT
cdr3_aa: CASSLTGNTGELFF
j_call: TRBJ2-2
v_call: TRBV7-6
d_call: NA

cdr3_nt: TGCAGCGTTGAAGACAGCTACGAGCAGTACTTC
cdr3_aa: CSVEDSYEQYF
j_call: TRBJ2-7
v_call: TRBV29-1
d_call: NA

cdr3_nt: TGTGCCACTTCGGGACACCAGAACACTGAAGCTTTCTTT
cdr3_aa: CATSGHQNTEAFF
j_call: TRBJ1-1
v_call: TRBV7-3
d_call: NA

cdr3_nt: TGCGCCAGCAGTGAAGGGGGCGAAGCTTTCTTT
cdr3_aa: CASSEGGEAFF
j_call: TRBJ1-1
v_call: TRBV10-2
d_call: TRBD1

cdr3_nt: TGTGCCGGCAGTATAGGGGGCGCCGGGGACACTGAAGCTTTCTTT
cdr3_aa: CAGSIGGAGDTEAFF
j_call: TRBJ1-1
v_call: TRBV6-5
d_call: TRBD1

cdr3_nt: TGTGCCAGCAGTTCCCGACTAGCGAGCACAGATACGCAGTATTTT
cdr3_aa: CASSSRLASTDTQYF
j_call: TRBJ2-3
v_call: TRBV6-5
d_call: TRBD2

cdr3_nt: TGTGCCAGCAGACTCAGGCCTCACTACGAGCAGTACTTC
cdr3_aa: CASRLRPHYEQYF
j_call: TRBJ2-7
v_call: TRBV11-2
d_call: NA

cdr3_nt: TGTGCCAGCAGTGAAGGGCTCATTCTCTCTGGAAACACCATATATTTT
cdr3_aa: CASSEGLILSGNTIYF
j_call: TRBJ1-3
v_call: TRBV2
d_call: NA

cdr3_nt: TGTGCCAGCAGCTTAGGGGCAGGGAACTATGGCTACACCTTC
cdr3_aa: CASSLGAGNYGYTF
j_call: TRBJ1-2
v_call: TRBV7-9
d_call: NA

cdr3_nt: TGTGCCACCAGCAGGCCTTCTGGACAGGGAGTCGAGCAGTACTTC
cdr3_aa: CATSRPSGQGVEQYF
j_call: TRBJ2-7
v_call: TRBV15
d_call: TRBD1

cdr3_nt: TGCAGCGTTGGGGGACAGCAACTGAACACTGAAGCTTTCTTT
cdr3_aa: CSVGGQQLNTEAFF
j_call: TRBJ1-1
v_call: TRBV29-1
d_call: TRBD1

cdr3_nt: TGTGCCAGCAGTTTAGAGCGAGGATACGAGCAGTACTTC
cdr3_aa: CASSLERGYEQYF
j_call: TRBJ2-7
v_call: TRBV27
d_call: NA

cdr3_nt: TGTGCCAGCAGTGTGTACAGTCCCTACGAGCAGTACTTC
cdr3_aa: CASSVYSPYEQYF
j_call: TRBJ2-7
v_call: TRBV6-1
d_call: NA

cdr3_nt: TGTGCCAGCAGTATGGGGGGAGGCCAGCCCCAGCATTTT
cdr3_aa: CASSMGGGQPQHF
j_call: TRBJ1-5
v_call: TRBV7-9
d_call: NA

cdr3_nt: TGCAGCGCTGACAGGTCGGACACCGGGGAGCTGTTTTTT
cdr3_aa: CSADRSDTGELFF
j_call: TRBJ2-2
v_call: TRBV29-1
d_call: NA

cdr3_nt: TGTGCCAGCACAGGACTAGCGGGGCGCTACGAGCAGTACTTC
cdr3_aa: CASTGLAGRYEQYF
j_call: TRBJ2-7
v_call: TRBV2
d_call: TRBD2

cdr3_nt: TGTGCCAGCAGCCCAGGGAGATGGCTAGCGGGGGGGACCGGGGAGCTGTTTTTT
cdr3_aa: CASSPGRWLAGGTGELFF
j_call: TRBJ2-2
v_call: TRBV7-2
d_call: TRBD2

cdr3_nt: TGTGCCAGCTGGGACAGAAATAGCGAAAAACTGTTTTTT
cdr3_aa: CASWDRNSEKLFF
j_call: TRBJ1-4
v_call: TRBV2
d_call: TRBD1

cdr3_nt: TGTGCCAGTAGTGTTAGCGGGAAACGGTACGAGCAGTACTTC
cdr3_aa: CASSVSGKRYEQYF
j_call: TRBJ2-7
v_call: TRBV19
d_call: TRBD2

cdr3_nt: TGTGCCAGCAGCCTCGACGGCGGCACTGAAGCTTTCTTT
cdr3_aa: CASSLDGGTEAFF
j_call: TRBJ1-1
v_call: TRBV9
d_call: NA

cdr3_nt: TGCGCCAGCAGCCTAGCGGGCCAACAAGAGACCCAGTACTTC
cdr3_aa: CASSLAGQQETQYF
j_call: TRBJ2-5
v_call: TRBV5-1
d_call: TRBD2

cdr3_nt: TGTGCCAGCAGTGAATTTTCCTATACAGGTGGTAATTCACCCCTCCACTTT
cdr3_aa: CASSEFSYTGGNSPLHF
j_call: TRBJ1-6
v_call: TRBV2
d_call: NA

cdr3_nt: TGTGCCAGTAGCCCCGACAGGCGATCGATGAACACCGGGGAGCTGTTTTTT
cdr3_aa: CASSPDRRSMNTGELFF
j_call: TRBJ2-2
v_call: TRBV19
d_call: NA

cdr3_nt: TGTGCCAGCAGCCCACAAAGTGAGCGAACTAATGAAAAACTGTTTTTT
cdr3_aa: CASSPQSERTNEKLFF
j_call: TRBJ1-4
v_call: TRBV11-2
d_call: NA

cdr3_nt: TGTGCCAGCTCACCAGGCTGGGGCCGGGAGCTGTTTTTT
cdr3_aa: CASSPGWGRELFF
j_call: TRBJ2-2
v_call: TRBV18
d_call: NA

cdr3_nt: TGCAGCGGTACCTCAGCAACTAATGAAAAACTGTTTTTT
cdr3_aa: CSGTSATNEKLFF
j_call: TRBJ1-4
v_call: TRBV29-1
d_call: NA

cdr3_nt: TGTGCCAGCAGCCACGATGGCGAGCAGTTCTTC
cdr3_aa: CASSHDGEQFF
j_call: TRBJ2-1
v_call: TRBV11-1
d_call: NA

cdr3_nt: TGTGCCAGCAGTGACGGGACTAGCGAGACCGGGGAGCTGTTTTTT
cdr3_aa: CASSDGTSETGELFF
j_call: TRBJ2-2
v_call: TRBV6-4
d_call: TRBD2

cdr3_nt: TGTGCCAGCAGCCTCCGGGACACAAACCCCACATTCACAGATACGCAGTATTTT
cdr3_aa: CASSLRDTNPTFTDTQYF
j_call: TRBJ2-3
v_call: TRBV4-2
d_call: NA

cdr3_nt: TGCAGCGTTGTGGCGGCAGCAAATGAAAAACTGTTTTTT
cdr3_aa: CSVVAAANEKLFF
j_call: TRBJ1-4
v_call: TRBV29-1
d_call: NA

cdr3_nt: TGTGCCAGCAGCAGACTAGCGGGGCACGCCGACGAGCAGTACTTC
cdr3_aa: CASSRLAGHADEQYF
j_call: TRBJ2-7
v_call: TRBV7-2
d_call: TRBD2

cdr3_nt: TGTGCCAGCAGCCATGGGCGGGGAAACTCCTACAATGAGCAGTTCTTC
cdr3_aa: CASSHGRGNSYNEQFF
j_call: TRBJ2-1
v_call: TRBV4-2
d_call: NA

cdr3_nt: TGCGCCAGCAGCCAAGAGGCAACCGGGACTAGCGGGGCGACGGGTGAGCAGTTCTTC
cdr3_aa: CASSQEATGTSGATGEQFF
j_call: TRBJ2-1
v_call: TRBV4-1
d_call: TRBD2

cdr3_nt: TGTGCCAGCAGCACCGGGACTCGCTCCTACGAGCAGTACTTC
cdr3_aa: CASSTGTRSYEQYF
j_call: TRBJ2-7
v_call: TRBV5-4
d_call: NA

cdr3_nt: TGCGCCAGCAGCTTTGACCGGGACACGAATCGCAATTCACCCCTCCACTTT
cdr3_aa: CASSFDRDTNRNSPLHF
j_call: TRBJ1-6
v_call: TRBV5-1
d_call: NA

cdr3_nt: TGTGCCAGCAGTTTTACCGGGACAGGCGATTACGAGCAGTACTTC
cdr3_aa: CASSFTGTGDYEQYF
j_call: TRBJ2-7
v_call: TRBV7-8
d_call: TRBD1

cdr3_nt: TGTGCCAGCAGGCTTACAGGGGGGGTTAATCAGCCCCAGCATTTT
cdr3_aa: CASRLTGGVNQPQHF
j_call: TRBJ1-5
v_call: TRBV28
d_call: TRBD1

cdr3_nt: TGCAGCTTGCGGACAGGGACGAACACCGGGGAGCTGTTTTTT
cdr3_aa: CSLRTGTNTGELFF
j_call: TRBJ2-2
v_call: TRBV29-1
d_call: TRBD1

cdr3_nt: TGTGCCAGCAGTACTGCTCTAGGGGCTGGAAACACCATATATTTT
cdr3_aa: CASSTALGAGNTIYF
j_call: TRBJ1-3
v_call: TRBV25-1
d_call: NA

cdr3_nt: TGTGCCAGTGTTCGTTTGGGACTAGCGGGAGGGCCTGGCGAGCAGTACTTC
cdr3_aa: CASVRLGLAGGPGEQYF
j_call: TRBJ2-7
v_call: TRBV2
d_call: TRBD2

cdr3_nt: TGTGCCAGCATAGGACTAGCGGGAGTACGAGAGCAGTACTTC
cdr3_aa: CASIGLAGVREQYF
j_call: TRBJ2-7
v_call: TRBV6-1
d_call: TRBD2